This T cell receptor (beta chain) was retrieved from a study of T cell repertoires in cytomegalovirus infection. Germline CDR1 reads SGHNT; CDR2 reads YENEEA. V gave up 4 bases and J gave up 4 bases, with 19 bases separating them. CDR3 length: 16 residues. TCRdb re-derived calls from the reads in MiXCR, one entry per CDR3 protein. The table includes 200,000 to 300,000 distinct CDR3 sequences, 9.1% detected once. This clonotype occurred once. Its specificity is unknown. This may arise from a read error, as a much more abundant clone is one base away. Points from the study as a whole: HLA-C-restricted TCR beta clonotypes specific for CMV led the ex vivo response. Totalled public TCR beta family frequency picked out people who carried CMV plus the relevant HLA.

Material: PBMCs. The rearrangement uses TRBV11-3 and TRBJ1-1; tentatively, D is TRBD1 (6 bases). This clonotype was obtained from a human donor in good health (CMV status not recorded). Some clones in this sample may be carry-over from other donors' samples. The CDR3 DNA sequence: TGTGCCAGCAGCTCAGGGGTGGGTTGGGAAGGCACTGAAGCTTTCTTT. Amino acids: CASSSGVGWEGTEAFF.